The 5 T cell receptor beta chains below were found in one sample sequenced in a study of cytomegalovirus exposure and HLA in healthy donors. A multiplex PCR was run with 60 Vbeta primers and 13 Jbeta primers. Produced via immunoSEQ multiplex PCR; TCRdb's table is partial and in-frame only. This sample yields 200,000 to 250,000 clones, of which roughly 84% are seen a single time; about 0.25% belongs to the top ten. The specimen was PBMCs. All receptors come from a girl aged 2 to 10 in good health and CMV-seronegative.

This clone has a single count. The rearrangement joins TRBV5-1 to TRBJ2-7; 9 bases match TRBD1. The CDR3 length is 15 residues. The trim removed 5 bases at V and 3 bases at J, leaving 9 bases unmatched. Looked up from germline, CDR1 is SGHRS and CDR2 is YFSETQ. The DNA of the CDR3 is TGCGCCAGCAGTCCGAGGACAGGGGATAACTACGAGCAGTACTTC. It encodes CASSPRTGDNYEQYF.

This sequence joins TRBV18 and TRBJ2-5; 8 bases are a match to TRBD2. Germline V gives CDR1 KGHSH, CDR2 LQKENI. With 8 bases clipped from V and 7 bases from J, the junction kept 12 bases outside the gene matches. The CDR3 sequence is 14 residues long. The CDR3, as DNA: TGTGCCAGCCTCCCAACTAGCGGCCCAGGGACCCAGTACTTC. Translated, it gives CASLPTSGPGTQYF.

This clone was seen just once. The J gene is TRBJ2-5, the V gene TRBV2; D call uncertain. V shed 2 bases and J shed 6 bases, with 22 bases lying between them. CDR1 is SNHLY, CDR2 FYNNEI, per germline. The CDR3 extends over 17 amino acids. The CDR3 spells CASSETRMRSPRKTQYF. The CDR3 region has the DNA TGTGCCAGCAGTGAAACGAGAATGCGGAGCCCTCGGAAGACCCAGTACTTC. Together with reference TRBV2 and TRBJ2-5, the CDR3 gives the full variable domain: EPEVTQTPSHQVTQMGQEVILRCVPISNHLYFYWYRQILGQKVEFLVSFYNNEISEKSEIFDDQFSVERPDGSNFTLKIRSTKLEDSAMYFCASSETRMRSPRKTQYFGPGTRLLVL.

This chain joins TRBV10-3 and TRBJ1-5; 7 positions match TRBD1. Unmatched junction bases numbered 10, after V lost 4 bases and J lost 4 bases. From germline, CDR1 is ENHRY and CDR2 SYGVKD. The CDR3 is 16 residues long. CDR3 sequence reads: CAISGARQGDNQPQHF. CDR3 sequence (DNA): TGTGCCATCAGTGGCGCCAGGCAGGGGGATAATCAGCCCCAGCATTTT.

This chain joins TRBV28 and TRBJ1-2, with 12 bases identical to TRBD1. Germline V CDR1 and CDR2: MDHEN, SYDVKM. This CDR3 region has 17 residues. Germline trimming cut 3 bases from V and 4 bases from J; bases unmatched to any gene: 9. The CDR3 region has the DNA TGTGCCAGCAGTTTGGGGACAGGGGGCATCCTCGCCTATGGCTACACCTTC. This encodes CASSLGTGGILAYGYTF.